These T cell receptor beta chains were read from a single sample in a study of T cell repertoires and HLA-DP antigens. Their cognate antigens are unknown. Produced via immunoSEQ multiplex PCR; TCRdb's table is partial and in-frame only. Altogether some 110,000 clones are present, about 91% being singletons, with the ten largest covering around 0.25%. The sequenced sample consisted of CD4+ T cells from PBMCs. The receptor source for this set is a woman younger than 35 in good health and CMV-seronegative. CDR3s include the opening cysteine and the closing phenylalanine or tryptophan. The D gene is left open where the match is weak. A clone size is listed for some rows: how often the clone was seen (once, few, many), or a class if it is expanded.

d_call,clone_size,v_call,j_call,cdr3_aa,cdr3_nt
NA,NA,TRBV28,TRBJ1-4,CASNPRIGVGGATNEKLFF,TGTGCCAGCAACCCGAGGATAGGGGTGGGGGGAGCAACTAATGAAAAACTGTTTTTT
NA,NA,TRBV6-5,TRBJ1-5,CASSTGSSSNQPQHF,TGTGCCAGCAGTACAGGCTCAAGTAGCAATCAGCCCCAGCATTTT
NA,NA,TRBV28,TRBJ1-1,CASKLANTEAFF,TGTGCCAGCAAACTCGCGAACACTGAAGCTTTCTTT
NA,NA,TRBV28,TRBJ2-5,CASSQGGGPAAQYF,TGTGCCAGCAGCCAAGGTGGGGGACCAGCGGCCCAGTACTTC
NA,NA,TRBV5-1,TRBJ2-1,CASSLTAGGNLEQFF,TGCGCCAGCAGCTTGACGGCCGGCGGCAACCTTGAGCAGTTCTTC
TRBD2,NA,TRBV14,TRBJ2-1,CASSQRGLAGGPYNEQFF,TGTGCCAGCAGCCAACGGGGACTAGCGGGAGGGCCCTATAATGAGCAGTTCTTC
TRBD1,NA,TRBV6-1,TRBJ1-1,CASRLQGMNTEAFF,TGTGCCAGCAGGCTACAGGGGATGAACACTGAAGCTTTCTTT
TRBD1,few,TRBV15,TRBJ2-7,CATSLEGQDYEQYF,TGTGCCACCAGTTTAGAAGGACAGGATTACGAGCAGTACTTC
NA,NA,TRBV19,TRBJ2-2,CASSPFSFTGVAGELFF,TGTGCCAGTAGTCCCTTCTCTTTCACCGGGGTGGCCGGGGAGCTGTTTTTT
TRBD1,NA,TRBV4-3,TRBJ1-4,CASSTDRGSGEKLFF,TGCGCCAGCAGCACAGACAGGGGGTCGGGGGAAAAACTGTTTTTT
NA,NA,TRBV7-3,TRBJ2-6,CASSSGGANVLTF,TGTGCCAGCAGCTCGGGAGGGGCCAACGTCCTGACTTTC
TRBD2,NA,TRBV4-1,TRBJ2-7,CASSQLGLAGDYEQYF,TGCGCCAGCAGCCAACTGGGACTAGCGGGAGACTACGAGCAGTACTTC
NA,NA,TRBV27,TRBJ1-4,CASSFSENSEKLFF,TGTGCCAGCAGTTTCTCGGAGAACTCCGAAAAACTGTTTTTT
NA,NA,TRBV19,TRBJ1-2,CASSYGTPANYGYTF,TGTGCCAGTAGTTACGGGACGCCGGCTAACTATGGCTACACCTTC